This T cell receptor beta chain was recorded in a study of blood T cell repertoires in COVID-19. Study-wide background: COVID-19 samples from acute and convalescent phases originated in the United States, Italy and Spain. PBMCs, B-cell-depleted T cells, or T cells provided the cDNA or gDNA that made up the material.

This clone was recorded a few times. The CDR3 loop spans 14 amino acids. J gave up 3 bases and V 4 bases, and 5 bases lay outside the gene matches. CDR1 is ENHRY, CDR2 SYGVKD, per germline. As handled by the study authors: Quantification of nucleated cells was approximated via reference gene primer amplification. The data were produced by immunoSEQ multiplex PCR, yet TCRdb's version contains in-frame clones alone and is incomplete. V and J calls and clone size are as listed in that table; D and trimming were resolved from the DNA. Among tens of thousands of clones listed, around 87% were seen once. This clonotype was obtained from a human donor in a cohort sampled during active COVID-19. The source material was peripheral blood. The chain employs TRBV10-3 and TRBJ2-7, with 8 bases aligning to TRBD1. This CDR3 is CAISAGTGYYEQYF. For the CDR3, the DNA is TGTGCCATCAGTGCCGGGACAGGATACTACGAGCAGTACTTC.